This TCR beta chain was found in a study of early T cells in non-severe SARS-CoV-2 infection. Study-wide context: Bulk RNA from unsorted whole blood was sequenced; chains were unpaired. Study-wide findings and caveats: Missing private and CD4 specificities, VDJdb matching favored anti-spike CD8 responses.

The protocol attached unique molecular identifiers to individual cDNA molecules. Using its own MiXCR run on the 5' RACE reads, TCRdb lists one record per CDR3 protein. In the table there are roughly 51,000 distinct CDR3 sequences, 7.7% of which are singletons. This clonotype was picked up a small number of times. Its specificity is unknown. The receptor was derived from an adult who was a healthcare worker with PCR-confirmed SARS-CoV-2 infection or an uninfected control (not recorded which). The sequenced sample was whole blood.

CDR3 sequence: CASSKEFFGETQYF. Here the CDR3 DNA reads TGCGCCAGCAGCAAAGAGTTCTTCGGGGAGACCCAGTACTTC. This sequence joins TRBV5-1 and TRBJ2-5, with D hard to call. The CDR3 sequence is 14 residues long. Trimming shortened V by 4 bases and J by 5 bases, and 15 bases separated the two germline ends. Germline loops: CDR1 SGHRS, CDR2 YFSETQ.